Below, 18 T cell receptor beta chains from the same sample are listed, as sequenced in a study of blood T cell repertoires in COVID-19. This table comes from immunoSEQ multiplex PCR, and its TCRdb copy is limited to in-frame clones, with some not included. Of more than 200,000 clones listed, 80% to 90% were seen once; the top ten hold around 4%. The specimen was PBMCs or T cells enriched from blood (not recorded which). The source of these receptors is a woman aged 25-40 years who had recovered from COVID-19.

This clone has only one observation. V is TRBV5-1 and J is TRBJ2-7; a weak D match, TRBD2 (5 bases). The CDR3 loop spans 13 amino acids. Trimming removed 0 bases at V and 7 bases at J, with 11 bases between. Germline CDR1 and CDR2: SGHRS and YFSETQ. CDR3 DNA sequence: TGCGCCAGCAGCTTGGTACTAGACGGGGAGCAGTACTTC. Its protein is CASSLVLDGEQYF.

This clone was counted a single time. This sequence joins TRBV7-9 and TRBJ2-5; TRBD1 matches at 11 bases. The CDR3 contains 14 residues. V was pared by 5 bases and J by 5 bases, with 4 bases of the junction left unmatched. CDR1 and CDR2 from the germline V gene are SEHNR and FQNEAQ (reference sequence). The CDR3 nucleotides are TGTGCCAGCAGCCTGGGGACAGGGGGGGAGACCCAGTACTTC. Protein: CASSLGTGGETQYF.

The rearrangement uses TRBV5-1 and TRBJ1-1; unclear D gene. The germline V gene has CDR1 SGHRS and CDR2 YFSETQ. V was pared by 0 bases and J by 0 bases, with 12 bases between. CDR3 length equals 16 residues. The CDR3 region has the DNA TGCGCCAGCAGCTTGGCGGAGACGAACATGAACACTGAAGCTTTCTTT. It encodes CASSLAETNMNTEAFF.

Only a few counts were recorded for this clone. This chain joins TRBV5-1 and TRBJ1-6; 9 bases are a match to TRBD1. The ends lost 1 base at V and 1 base at J; junction bases unmatched: 3. Germline V gene sequence: CDR1 SGHRS, CDR2 YFSETQ. CDR3 length equals 17 residues. This CDR3 is CASSLRTGASYNSPLHF. CDR3 DNA sequence: TGCGCCAGCAGCTTGCGGACAGGGGCTTCCTATAATTCACCCCTCCACTTT.

The gene calls are TRBV5-1 and TRBJ2-7; 9 nucleotides line up with TRBD1. The V gene's germline CDR1 is SGHRS and CDR2 YFSETQ. The V segment lost 3 bases and the J segment 5 bases; nucleotides outside the gene matches: 9. CDR3 length: 15 amino acids. CDR3 sequence: CASSSGDRVGNEQYF. The CDR3 DNA reads as TGCGCCAGCAGCTCCGGGGACAGGGTGGGCAACGAGCAGTACTTC.

The chain couples TRBV5-1 to TRBJ2-7, with 7 bases identical to TRBD2. This CDR3 is built from 13 residues. Trimming cost V 2 bases and J 7 bases; bases outside gene matches: 6. CDR1 and CDR2 (germline): SGHRS, YFSETQ. As DNA, the CDR3 is TGCGCCAGCAGCTTAGGGAGGGCCGAAGAGCAGTACTTC. It codes for CASSLGRAEEQYF. Supplemented by reference TRBV5-1 and TRBJ2-7, the full variable domain reads KAGVTQTPRYLIKTRGQQVTLSCSPISGHRSVSWYQQTPGQGLQFLFEYFSETQRNKGNFPGRFSGRQFSNSRSEMNVSTLELGDSALYLCASSLGRAEEQYFGPGTRLTVT.

The genes are TRBV19 and TRBJ1-2; maybe TRBD1 (6 bases). Germline loops: CDR1 LNHDA, CDR2 SQIVND (reference sequence). The V end lost 6 bases, the J end lost 8 bases, and 16 bases lay between the germline ends. This CDR3 spans 13 amino acids. DNA of the CDR3: TGTGCCAGTAGCTCAAACAGGGTTGGAGGCTACACCTTC. Amino acids: CASSSNRVGGYTF.

The chain couples TRBV29-1 to TRBJ1-1; 10 bases are a match to TRBD1. The CDR3 runs to 14 residues. In germline, CDR1 is SQVTM, CDR2 ANQGSEA. The V segment lost 6 bases and the J segment 5 bases; nucleotides outside the gene matches: 9. The CDR3 sequence: CSVRTGGMDTEAFF. In DNA form, the CDR3 reads TGCAGCGTACGGACAGGGGGTATGGATACTGAAGCTTTCTTT. The variable domain in full, with the rest retrieved from reference TRBV29-1 and TRBJ1-1, is SAVISQKPSRDICQRGTSLTIQCQVDSQVTMMFWYRQQPGQSLTLIATANQGSEATYESGFVIDKFPISRPNLTFSTLTVSNMSPEDSSIYLCSVRTGGMDTEAFFGQGTRLTVV.

This clone was detected only once. The CDR3 DNA reads as TGTGCCAGCAGCTTAGAGTGGACAGGGTTAAATGAGCAGTTCTTC. Its translation: CASSLEWTGLNEQFF. The chain uses TRBV7-2 and TRBJ2-1; 8 bases are a match to TRBD1. Germline CDR1 SGHTA, CDR2 FQGNSA. With 1 base clipped from V and 7 bases from J, the junction kept 6 bases outside the gene matches. The CDR3 consists of 15 residues.

V gene TRBV3-1 (or the pseudogene TRBV3-2) combines with J gene TRBJ1-6; 7 bases are shared with TRBD1. The germline V gene encodes CDR1 LGHDT and CDR2 YNNKEL (reference sequence). J lost 14 bases, V lost 4 bases, and 11 bases had no gene match. The CDR3 is 14 residues long. CDR3 protein: CASSPGTEGLALHF. The CDR3 DNA sequence: TGTGCCAGCAGCCCCGGGACAGAGGGATTGGCCCTCCACTTT.

The chain employs TRBV29-1 and TRBJ2-4; D may be TRBD2 (6 bases). Trimming removed 4 bases from V and 11 bases from J, with 12 bases in between. The CDR3 spans 11 residues. The germline V gene encodes CDR1 SQVTM and CDR2 ANQGSEA. In DNA, the CDR3 is TGCAGCGTTGTCGGGGCGGGACTTCAGTACTTC. It specifies CSVVGAGLQYF.

This chain links TRBV7-8 with TRBJ2-2, with unresolved D. The CDR3 totals 16 residues. Germline V gene sequence: CDR1 SGHVS, CDR2 FQNEAQ. The V end lost 5 bases, the J end lost 1 base, and 14 bases lay between the germline ends. This chain's CDR3 is CASSPPFWQNTGELFF. DNA for the CDR3: TGTGCCAGCAGCCCACCTTTCTGGCAGAACACCGGGGAGCTGTTTTTT. The variable domain in full, completed from reference TRBV7-8 and TRBJ2-2, reads GAGVSQSPRYKVAKRGQDVALRCDPISGHVSLFWYQQALGQGPEFLTYFQNEAQLDKSGLPSDRFFAERPEGSVSTLKIQRTQQEDSAVYLCASSPPFWQNTGELFFGEGSRLTVL.

The chain is built from TRBV18 and TRBJ1-4; D is ambiguous. Trimming left V 2 bases short and J 1 base short, with 11 bases between. CDR1 KGHSH and CDR2 LQKENI come from the germline V gene. The CDR3 is made up of 16 amino acids. CDR3 DNA: TGTGCCAGCTCACCAAACACCCCGGGAACTAATGAAAAACTGTTTTTT. Protein product: CASSPNTPGTNEKLFF.

The CDR3 nucleotides are TGTGCCAGCAGCTTGGTCGGGACAGACCCCGAGCAGTACTTC. It yields the protein CASSLVGTDPEQYF. V gene TRBV5-5 combines with J gene TRBJ2-7, with 7 bases identical to TRBD1. Trimming took 0 bases from V and 6 from J; bases not matched to a gene: 6. Germline loops: CDR1 SGHKS, CDR2 YYEKEE (reference sequence). This CDR3 is 14 amino acids long.

The V and J genes are TRBV5-1 and TRBJ2-1, with 12 bases lining up with TRBD2. The length of the CDR3 is 16 residues. Losses at the gene ends were 0 bases for V and 7 bases for J; bases not matched to a gene: 5. Germline V CDR1 and CDR2: SGHRS, YFSETQ. Here the CDR3 reads CASSLARLAGENEQFF. CDR3 in DNA: TGCGCCAGCAGCTTGGCTCGACTAGCGGGAGAAAATGAGCAGTTCTTC.

This chain uses TRBV7-2 with TRBJ1-2, with D possibly TRBD1 on 6 matching bases. Trimming removed 4 bases from V and 3 bases from J, with 12 bases in between. CDR3 size: 14 residues. Germline V gene data show CDR1 as SGHTA and CDR2 as FQGNSA. The CDR3 reads CASSSQGMDYGYTF. CDR3 bases: TGTGCCAGCAGCTCACAGGGCATGGACTATGGCTACACCTTC.

The chain links TRBV4-2 to TRBJ1-6, with TRBD1 identical over 8 bases. The CDR3 spans 15 residues. The V gene end was trimmed by 4 bases and the J gene end by 7 bases; junction bases not matched to a gene: 6. Germline values: CDR1 LGHNA, CDR2 YNFKEQ. The CDR3, as DNA: TGTGCCAGCAGCCTCGGACAGGGCCGGAATTCACCCCTCCACTTT. Residues: CASSLGQGRNSPLHF.

The chain couples TRBV28 to TRBJ2-5, with 8 bases lining up with TRBD2. CDR3 length: 13 residues. Germline V gene lookup returns CDR1 MDHEN and CDR2 SYDVKM. Trimming took 5 bases from V and 5 from J; bases not matched to a gene: 4. The CDR3 spells CASSSGSLETQYF. The CDR3 nucleotides are TGTGCCAGCAGTAGCGGGAGTTTGGAGACCCAGTACTTC. The whole variable domain, remainder taken from reference TRBV28 and TRBJ2-5, is DVKVTQSSRYLVKRTGEKVFLECVQDMDHENMFWYRQDPGLGLRLIYFSYDVKMKEKGDIPEGYSVSREKKERFSLILESASTNQTSMYLCASSSGSLETQYFGPGTRLLVL.